This passage covers 8 T cell receptor beta chains from one sample sequenced in a study of blood T cell repertoires in COVID-19. Produced via immunoSEQ multiplex PCR; TCRdb's table is partial and in-frame only. The table has some 250,000 clones, around 83% seen once. The sample consisted of peripheral blood. The receptors originated from a young woman with acute or convalescent COVID-19.

This clone was recorded once. The V call is TRBV7-6, the J call TRBJ2-7; TRBD2 matches at 8 bases. Germline values: CDR1 SGHVS, CDR2 FNYEAQ. With V trimmed by 0 bases and J by 2 bases, 9 bases remained unmatched. The CDR3 has 17 amino acids. CDR3 amino acids: CASSLAFVSGSPYEQYF. CDR3 DNA sequence: TGTGCCAGCAGCTTAGCTTTTGTGAGCGGGAGTCCCTACGAGCAGTACTTC.

This clone was seen just once. This rearrangement joins TRBV7-6 to TRBJ1-1; D is undetermined. Germline CDR1 SGHVS, CDR2 FNYEAQ. The CDR3 extends over 15 amino acids. V lost 3 bases to trimming and J lost 0 bases, with 11 bases between them. Here the CDR3 reads CASSLGGGMNTEAFF. For the CDR3, the DNA is TGTGCCAGCAGCTTGGGAGGTGGCATGAACACTGAAGCTTTCTTT.

The chain uses TRBV19 and TRBJ2-2; D is perhaps TRBD2 (6 bases). Germline V gives CDR1 LNHDA, CDR2 SQIVND (reference sequence). Between the trimmed V and J ends, which lost 8 bases and 2 bases, there was a span of 9 bases. The CDR3 covers 13 residues. The CDR3 is CASGTYNTGELFF. DNA of the CDR3: TGTGCCAGTGGGACTTATAACACCGGGGAGCTGTTTTTT. The variable domain in full, with the rest retrieved from reference TRBV19 and TRBJ2-2, is DGGITQSPKYLFRKEGQNVTLSCEQNLNHDAMYWYRQDPGQGLRLIYYSQIVNDFQKGDIAEGYSVSREKKESFPLTVTSAQKNPTAFYLCASGTYNTGELFFGEGSRLTVL.

This clone was picked up one time. This chain's CDR3 is CASSVASTGHTEAFF. In DNA, the CDR3 is TGTGCCAGCAGCGTAGCTAGTACAGGTCACACTGAAGCTTTCTTT. This chain joins TRBV9 and TRBJ1-1; the D gene is possibly TRBD1 (5 bases). Germline-derived CDR1 and CDR2 are SGDLS and YYNGEE. Trimming left V 0 bases short and J 3 bases short, with 12 bases between. The CDR3 extends over 15 amino acids.

V gene TRBV29-1 combines with J gene TRBJ2-1, with 14 bases lining up with TRBD2. The CDR3 runs to 15 residues. Losses at the gene ends were 3 bases for V and 8 bases for J; bases not matched to a gene: 6. The germline CDR1 and CDR2 sequences are SQVTM and ANQGSEA. CDR3 DNA: TGCAGCGTTGAGCCCGGGACTAGCGGGAGCCATGAGCAGTTCTTC. The encoded protein is CSVEPGTSGSHEQFF.

This clone was picked up one time. The chain couples TRBV28 to TRBJ1-6, with 8 bases lining up with TRBD1. The V gene end was trimmed by 4 bases and the J gene end by 7 bases; junction bases not matched to a gene: 24. The CDR3 runs 21 residues. The germline V gene has CDR1 MDHEN and CDR2 SYDVKM. CDR3 protein: CASSSLRPTGTGGGRNSPLHF. The CDR3 DNA is TGTGCCAGCAGTTCGCTACGCCCTACAGGGACAGGAGGAGGTAGGAATTCACCCCTCCACTTT.

The chain has TRBV6-5 and TRBJ1-1; D not resolved. Trimming removed 5 bases at V and 0 bases at J, with 13 bases between. CDR1 and CDR2 (germline): MNHEY, SVGAGI. The length of the CDR3 is 15 residues. CDR3 sequence reads: CASSTYRYMNTEAFF. In DNA, the CDR3 is TGTGCCAGCAGTACATACCGATACATGAACACTGAAGCTTTCTTT.

The chain carries TRBV18 and TRBJ1-1; D is perhaps TRBD1 (5 bases). CDR1 is KGHSH, CDR2 LQKENI, per germline. The length of the CDR3 is 14 residues. Trimming took 3 bases from V and 5 from J, leaving 13 bases between them. The CDR3 reads CASSPGGVRTEAFF. CDR3 DNA sequence: TGTGCCAGCTCACCTGGGGGGGTACGAACTGAAGCTTTCTTT.